This TCR beta chain was recovered during a study of shared clonotypes between healthy human individuals. Measured with immunoSEQ multiplex PCR; TCRdb has only the in-frame clones, and not every one. The sample has about 800,000 clones, 95% to 97% seen once. CD45RO-negative, CCR7-selected cells formed the naive CD8 fraction, which excluded terminally differentiated effector memory CD45RA+ cells. Each donor was a Caucasian adult residing in Nashville, Tennessee. CDR3 length equals 11 residues. V gave up 5 bases and J gave up 11 bases, with 9 bases separating them. From germline, CDR1 is SGHVS and CDR2 FQNEAQ.

Sequencing was done on a sample of naive CD8+ T cells sorted from blood. This receptor was identified in a man between 25 and 39 years old in good health. The J gene is TRBJ2-2, the V gene TRBV7-8; D is uncertain. CDR3 amino acids: CASSPVFELFF. The DNA for the CDR3 is TGTGCCAGCAGCCCAGTCTTCGAGCTGTTTTTT.